What follows is one TCR beta chain and its context. Antigen: not known. TCRdb's table, derived via immunoSEQ multiplex PCR, lists solely in-frame clones and lacks some. The repertoire consists of tens of thousands of clones, with more than 75% occurring once and the leading ten covering roughly 0.99%. Trimming took off 5 bases at V and 1 base at J, with 9 bases between the two ends. This CDR3 region has 13 residues. The germline V gene encodes CDR1 SGDLS and CDR2 YYNGEE. The data derive from a study of OX40 agonist ivuxolimab in advanced cancers. On the study more broadly: Every 2 weeks, patients received ivuxolimab intravenously, dosed at 0.01 to 10 mg/kg. Age averaged 60 years (range roughly 20 to 90), and 82.7% were male. Prior anti-PD-1, anti-PD-L1 or anti-CTLA-4 therapy was allowed; approximately 40% had some. General observations from the study: CD8+ T cells were the subset that, on average, had more expanded clones than CD4+.

This TCR was sampled from an adult with an advanced solid tumor such as melanoma, head and neck, liver or kidney cancer. This chain uses TRBV9 with TRBJ1-1, with D uncertain. Specimen: CD4+ or CD8+ T cells sorted from blood, collected in a trial of the OX40 agonist ivuxolimab. CDR3 nucleotide sequence: TGTGCCAGCAGTTTAACACCGAACACTGAAGCTTTCTTT. It specifies CASSLTPNTEAFF.